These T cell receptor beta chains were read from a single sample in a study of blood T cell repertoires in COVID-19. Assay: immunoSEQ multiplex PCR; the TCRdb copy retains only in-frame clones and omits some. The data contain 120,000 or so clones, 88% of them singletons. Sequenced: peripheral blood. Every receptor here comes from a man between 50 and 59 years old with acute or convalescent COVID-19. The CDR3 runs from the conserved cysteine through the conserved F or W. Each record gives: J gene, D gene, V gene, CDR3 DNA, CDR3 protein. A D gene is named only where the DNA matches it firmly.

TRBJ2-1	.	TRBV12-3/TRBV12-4	TGTGCCAGCAGTTTAAACACCTACAATGAGCAGTTCTTC	CASSLNTYNEQFF
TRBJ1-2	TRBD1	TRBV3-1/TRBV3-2	TGTGCCAGCAGCCAATTGACAGGGGGTCTTGGCTACACCTTC	CASSQLTGGLGYTF
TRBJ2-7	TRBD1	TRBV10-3	TGTGCCATCAGTTTGGCCGGGACAGGCTACGAGCAGTACTTC	CAISLAGTGYEQYF
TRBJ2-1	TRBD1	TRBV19	TGTGCCAGTAGGACACAGGGGGCATACAATGAGCAGTTCTTC	CASRTQGAYNEQFF
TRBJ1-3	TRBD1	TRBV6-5	TGTGCCAGCAGCGACAGGGGCGGCTCTGGAAACACCATATATTTT	CASSDRGGSGNTIYF
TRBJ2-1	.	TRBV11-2	TGTGCCAGCAGCTTTTTTGGCAGATACAATGAGCAGTTCTTC	CASSFFGRYNEQFF
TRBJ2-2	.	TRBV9	TGTGCCAGCAGCGTAGGTCAGGGGTTTGACACCGGGGAGCTGTTTTTT	CASSVGQGFDTGELFF
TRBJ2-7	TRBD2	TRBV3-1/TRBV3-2	TGTGCCAGCAGCCATCTGGCCCCGGAAAGACTAGCGGGCACCTACGAGCAGTACTTC	CASSHLAPERLAGTYEQYF
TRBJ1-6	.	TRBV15	TGTGCCACCAGCAGAGTACGGGGGACGAATTCACCCCTCCACTTT	CATSRVRGTNSPLHF
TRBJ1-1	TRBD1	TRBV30	TGTGCCTGGAGTGTACAGGGGTTCTCTGAAGCTTTCTTT	CAWSVQGFSEAFF
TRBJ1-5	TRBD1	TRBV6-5	TGTGCCAGCAGTTACGGACAGGGGGCTAATCAGCCCCAGCATTTT	CASSYGQGANQPQHF